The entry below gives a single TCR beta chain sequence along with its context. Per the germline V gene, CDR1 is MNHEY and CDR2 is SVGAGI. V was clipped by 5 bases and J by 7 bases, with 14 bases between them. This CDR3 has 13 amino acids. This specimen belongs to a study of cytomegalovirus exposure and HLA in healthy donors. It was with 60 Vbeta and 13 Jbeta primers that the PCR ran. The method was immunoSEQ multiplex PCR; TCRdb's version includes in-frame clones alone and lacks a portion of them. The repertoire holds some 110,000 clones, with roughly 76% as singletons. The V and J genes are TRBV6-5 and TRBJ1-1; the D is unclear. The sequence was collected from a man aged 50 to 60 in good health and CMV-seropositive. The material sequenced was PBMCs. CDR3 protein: CASSPRGRVEAFF. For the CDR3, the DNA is TGTGCCAGCAGTCCCCGCGGGAGGGTTGAAGCTTTCTTT.